What follows is one T cell receptor delta chain and its context. Relative to its sample, this clone is large (0.1 to 1%). Its antigen remains undetermined. No base quality information exists; no much larger clone differs at one position. Other DNA sequences from this sample encode an identical CDR3 as well. The data are from a study of gamma-delta chains in newborns, infants, children (dated 2019 in TCRdb). Turning to the overall study: According to the study title, microbial exposure causes polyclonal expansion of innate gammadelta T cells right after birth. How innate gammadelta T cell populations in human newborns were shaped by microbial exposure immediately after birth was investigated in the study.

Sequencer: Illumina MiSeq. After TCRdb called clones again from the public reads with CATT, rows with identical DNA were merged. The sample profile shows more than 1,000 delta-chain clones; under 2.5% of them were found once. Of the sample, about 30% falls within the top ten clones. V and J are trimmed by 1 base and 5 bases, and the gene matches miss 12 bases of the junction. Including cysteine and phenylalanine, the CDR3 has 18 amino acids. Only CDR3 DNA remains: 54 bases, in frame from the first base. Via the germline V gene, CDR1 is GEAIGNYY and CDR2 EKD. The clonotype comes from a child in good health. The sequence is built from TRDV2 and TRDJ2; 10 of the junction bases match TRDD3. The specimen sequenced was blood. The CDR3 in this case is CACDTLGDKAILTAQLFF. The DNA sequence follows: TGTGCCTGTGACACGCTGGGGGATAAGGCGATTCTTACAGCACAACTCTTCTTT.